The 20 T cell receptor beta chains below all came from one sample that was sequenced in a study of cytomegalovirus exposure and HLA in healthy donors. PCR employed 60 Vbeta and 13 Jbeta primers. Assay used: immunoSEQ multiplex PCR; TCRdb lists only in-frame clones, some missing. The sample lists 70,000 to 100,000 clones; under 70% were seen once. Sequenced material: PBMCs. These receptors originate from a woman aged 50 to 60 in good health and CMV-seropositive.

V and J are TRBV5-1 and TRBJ1-5; D unclear. CDR1 SGHRS and CDR2 YFSETQ come from the germline V gene. This CDR3 has 13 residues. Trimming shortened V by 0 bases and J by 6 bases, and 7 bases separated the two germline ends. The CDR3 spells CASSLAGGQPQHF. CDR3 bases: TGCGCCAGCAGCTTGGCTGGAGGTCAGCCCCAGCATTTT. Using reference TRBV5-1 and TRBJ1-5 for the parts outside the CDR3, the full variable domain is KAGVTQTPRYLIKTRGQQVTLSCSPISGHRSVSWYQQTPGQGLQFLFEYFSETQRNKGNFPGRFSGRQFSNSRSEMNVSTLELGDSALYLCASSLAGGQPQHFGDGTRLSIL.

The chain uses TRBV6-5 and TRBJ1-1; no firm D call. Germline V lookup: CDR1 MNHEY, CDR2 SVGAGI. Trimming cost V 6 bases and J 1 base, with 15 bases left between them. CDR3 length: 15 amino acids. In DNA form, the CDR3 reads TGTGCCAGCAGCTATCTCGGGGAAGCGAACACTGAAGCTTTCTTT. Protein product: CASSYLGEANTEAFF.

V usage is TRBV9 and J usage is TRBJ2-7; TRBD2 might be the D (5 bases). CDR1 is SGDLS, CDR2 YYNGEE, per germline. The CDR3 loop spans 13 amino acids. V dropped 0 bases and J dropped 6 bases, with 10 bases sitting between them. This chain's CDR3 is CASSVVSSSEQYF. In DNA form, the CDR3 reads TGTGCCAGCAGCGTAGTGTCTAGCAGCGAGCAGTACTTC.

The chain employs TRBV10-3 and TRBJ2-7, with 8 bases identical to TRBD1. The CDR3 is 13 residues long. The germline V gene has CDR1 ENHRY and CDR2 SYGVKD. Germline trimming cut 0 bases from V and 6 bases from J; bases unmatched to any gene: 1. CDR3 amino acids: CAISESTGVEQYV. Written as DNA, the CDR3 is TGTGCCATCAGTGAGTCGACAGGGGTCGAGCAGTACGTC.

The genes are TRBV10-2 and TRBJ1-1; no reliable D call. CDR1 is WSHSY and CDR2 is SAAADI in the germline V gene. Trimming stripped 0 bases from V and 0 bases from J, with 5 bases between. This CDR3 is built from 14 residues. CDR3: CASSESILNTEAFF. The CDR3 nucleotides read TGCGCCAGCAGTGAGTCTATTCTGAACACTGAAGCTTTCTTT.

The chain has TRBV28 and TRBJ1-1; TRBD1 matches 8 bases. CDR3 length: 16 residues. Germline CDR1 MDHEN, CDR2 SYDVKM. V was clipped by 2 bases and J by 5 bases; unmatched bases: 10. In DNA, the CDR3 is TGTGCCAGCAGTTTACACGACAGGGGTAGTGGAACTGAAGCTTTCTTT. The encoded protein is CASSLHDRGSGTEAFF.

V gene TRBV4-1 combines with J gene TRBJ1-1; a weak D match, TRBD1 (5 bases). CDR3 size: 13 residues. Germline CDR1 MGHRA, CDR2 YSYEKL. Between the trimmed V and J ends, which lost 1 base and 6 bases, there was a span of 9 bases. CDR3 protein: CASSQGGVAEAFF. CDR3 bases: TGCGCCAGCAGCCAAGGGGGGGTGGCTGAAGCTTTCTTT.

This clone has only a few counts. The chain combines TRBV6-5 with TRBJ1-2; D is possibly TRBD1 (6 bases). V was pared by 5 bases and J by 8 bases, with 9 bases between. CDR1 is MNHEY and CDR2 is SVGAGI in the germline V gene. CDR3 length equals 11 residues. Here the CDR3 reads CASSTGGGYTF. CDR3 nucleotide sequence: TGTGCCAGCAGTACGGGGGGCGGCTACACCTTC.

This clone was picked up a small number of times. V gene TRBV19 combines with J gene TRBJ2-5, with D uncertain. Germline values: CDR1 LNHDA, CDR2 SQIVND (reference sequence). This CDR3 is 14 amino acids long. V lost 6 bases to trimming and J lost 2 bases, with 13 bases between them. The CDR3 region is CASSELQLQETQYF. In nucleotides, the CDR3 is TGTGCCAGTAGCGAACTCCAACTTCAAGAGACCCAGTACTTC.

The chain recombines TRBV10-3 with TRBJ2-1; 13 bases are a match to TRBD2. The junction had 4 bases not matched to a gene; V was cut back by 5 bases and J by 6 bases. The CDR3 sequence is 15 residues long. Germline assignment: CDR1 ENHRY and CDR2 SYGVKD. CDR3 amino acids: CAISTRLAGGNEQFF. The CDR3, as DNA: TGTGCCATCAGTACCCGACTAGCGGGGGGCAATGAGCAGTTCTTC.

The chain has TRBV5-8 and TRBJ2-6; maybe TRBD2 (7 bases). CDR3 length equals 16 residues. Germline CDR1 and CDR2: SGHTS and YDEGEE. V dropped 0 bases and J dropped 4 bases, with 11 bases sitting between them. The CDR3 sequence is CASSLEGGEGANVLTF. Written as DNA, the CDR3 is TGTGCCAGCAGCTTGGAGGGGGGGGAAGGGGCCAACGTCCTGACTTTC.

This clone has just a few counts. The chain couples TRBV6-6 to TRBJ1-2, with D unclear. Germline CDR1 is MNHNY and CDR2 is SVGAGI (reference sequence). This CDR3 region has 15 residues. V shed 5 bases and J shed 4 bases, with 17 bases lying between them. CDR3 loop: CASSPSVGSTYGYTF. The CDR3 nucleotides are TGTGCCAGCAGTCCCTCGGTGGGCTCGACCTATGGCTACACCTTC.

The chain is built from TRBV20-1 and TRBJ2-1; D remains unclear. The CDR3 is 11 residues long. V was pared by 3 bases and J by 3 bases, with 3 bases between. Germline V gives CDR1 DFQATT, CDR2 SNEGSKA (reference sequence). Written as DNA, the CDR3 is TGCAGTGCTAGCCACTACAATGAGCAGTTCTTC. Protein sequence: CSASHYNEQFF.

CDR3 nucleotide sequence: TGTGCCAGCAGCCCCCGAGGAGGGACCCAGTACTTC. Its translation is CASSPRGGTQYF. V is TRBV11-2 and J is TRBJ2-5, with D possibly TRBD2 on 5 matching bases. The germline V gene encodes CDR1 SGHAT and CDR2 FQNNGV. This CDR3 contains 12 residues. V shed 5 bases and J shed 7 bases, with 11 bases lying between them.

The J gene is TRBJ1-2, the V gene TRBV19, with 9 nucleotides matching TRBD1. Germline CDR1 is LNHDA and CDR2 is SQIVND (reference sequence). This CDR3 comprises 14 residues. V trimming: 6 bases; J trimming: 3 bases; junction bases outside the gene matches: 5. Here the CDR3 reads CASRSRDRDYGYTF. The CDR3 DNA follows: TGTGCCAGTAGAAGCCGGGACAGGGACTATGGCTACACCTTC.

The chain couples TRBV5-1 to TRBJ1-1; D unresolved. The CDR3 is 14 residues long. Germline V gene sequence: CDR1 SGHRS, CDR2 YFSETQ. With 4 bases removed from V and 4 bases from J, the gap between germline ends came to 14 bases. CDR3 sequence (DNA): TGCGCCAGCAGCGGTCCCGGGGTGGGCACTGAAGCTTTCTTT. Protein sequence: CASSGPGVGTEAFF.

With regard to this clone: This same CDR3 is encoded by further DNA sequences in the sample. The V call is TRBV5-1, the J call TRBJ2-3; 9 bases line up with TRBD1. The germline V gene has CDR1 SGHRS and CDR2 YFSETQ. The junction had 4 bases not matched to a gene; V was cut back by 3 bases and J by 2 bases. This CDR3 has 15 amino acids. The CDR3 DNA is TGCGCCAGCAGCTCGGACAGGGGACTCACAGATACGCAGTATTTT. Residues: CASSSDRGLTDTQYF.

This chain uses TRBV7-3 with TRBJ2-5, with 7 bases lining up with TRBD1. The ends lost 5 bases at V and 2 bases at J; junction bases unmatched: 8. Germline lookup yields CDR1 SGHTA and CDR2 FQGTGA. The CDR3 is 15 residues long. CDR3 sequence (DNA): TGTGCCAGCAGCCCAAATCCGGGACAGCAAGAGACCCAGTACTTC. The encoded protein is CASSPNPGQQETQYF.

J is TRBJ2-1 and V is TRBV18, with unresolved D. CDR1 is KGHSH, CDR2 LQKENI, per germline. The ends were cut back, 2 bases at V and 3 bases at J, with 8 bases in the middle. CDR3 length equals 14 residues. CDR3 in amino acids: CASSPNAVYNEQFF. The CDR3 DNA is TGTGCCAGCTCACCAAACGCAGTCTACAATGAGCAGTTCTTC.

There are a few counts of this clone. The chain is built from TRBV27 and TRBJ2-7; no firm D call. CDR1 is MNHEY, CDR2 SMNVEV, per germline (reference sequence). The germline V and J ends were trimmed by 5 bases and 4 bases, with 12 bases remaining between them. This CDR3 is built from 13 residues. The CDR3 spells CASSLGLVYEQYF. Here the CDR3 DNA reads TGTGCCAGCAGTCTGGGCCTCGTTTACGAGCAGTACTTC.